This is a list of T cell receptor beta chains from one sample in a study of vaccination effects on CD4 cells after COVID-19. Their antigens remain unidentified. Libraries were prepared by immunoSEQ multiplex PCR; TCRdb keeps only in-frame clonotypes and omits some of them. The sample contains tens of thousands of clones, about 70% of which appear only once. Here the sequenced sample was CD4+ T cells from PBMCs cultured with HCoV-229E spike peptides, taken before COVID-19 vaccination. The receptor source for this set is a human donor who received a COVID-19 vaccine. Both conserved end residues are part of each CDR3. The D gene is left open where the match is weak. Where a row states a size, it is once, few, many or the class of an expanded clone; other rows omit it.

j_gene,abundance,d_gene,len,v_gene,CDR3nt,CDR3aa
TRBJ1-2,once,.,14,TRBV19,TGTGCCAGTAGGCGACAGGATAATAACTATGGCTACACCTTC,CASRRQDNNYGYTF
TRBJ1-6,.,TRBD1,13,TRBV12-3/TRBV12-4,TGTGCCAGCAGGCCTACAGGGGAGTCACCCCTCCACTTT,CASRPTGESPLHF
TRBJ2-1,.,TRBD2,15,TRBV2,TGTGCCAGCAGTACGTTTGAGTGGACTAGCAATGAGCAGTTCTTC,CASSTFEWTSNEQFF
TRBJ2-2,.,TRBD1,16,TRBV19,TGTGCCAGTACCGCTCCGGGACAGGGGCACACCGGGGAGCTGTTTTTT,CASTAPGQGHTGELFF
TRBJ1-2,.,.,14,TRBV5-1,TGCGCCAGCAGCTTGAGTGTCGGGACATTTGGCTACACCTTC,CASSLSVGTFGYTF
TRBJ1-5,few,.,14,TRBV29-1,TGCAGCGTAGGAATCCCAGGGGGCAATCAGCCCCAGCATTTT,CSVGIPGGNQPQHF
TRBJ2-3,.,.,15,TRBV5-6,TGTGCCAGCAGCCGCAGGGACAAACCTACAGATACGCAGTATTTT,CASSRRDKPTDTQYF
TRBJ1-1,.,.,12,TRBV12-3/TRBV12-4,TGTGCCAGCAGTCTTCGTGGGGGCTGGCCTTTCTTT,CASSLRGGWPFF
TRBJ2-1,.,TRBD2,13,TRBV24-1,TGTGCCACCAGCCTAGCGGGGGCTAATGAGCAGTTCTTC,CATSLAGANEQFF
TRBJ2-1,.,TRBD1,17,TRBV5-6,TGTGCCAGCAGCTTGGCGGGACAGGCGACGTCCTACAATGAGCAGTTCTTC,CASSLAGQATSYNEQFF
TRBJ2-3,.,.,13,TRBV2,TGTGCCAGCAGCCCCCGATGGGCAGATACGCAGTATTTT,CASSPRWADTQYF
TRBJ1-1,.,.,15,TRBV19,TGTGCCAGTAGTAGGGGACCCGGAAAGAACACTGAAGCTTTCTTT,CASSRGPGKNTEAFF
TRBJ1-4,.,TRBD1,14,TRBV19,TGTGCCAGTAGTATACAGGGGGCTAATGAAAAACTGTTTTTT,CASSIQGANEKLFF
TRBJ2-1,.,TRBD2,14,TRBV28,TGTGCCAGCAGTTTAGCGGGGGGCCGCAATGAGCAGTTCTTC,CASSLAGGRNEQFF
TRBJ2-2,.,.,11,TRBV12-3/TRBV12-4,TGTGCCAGCAGCTTCGGCGGGGAGCTGTTTTTT,CASSFGGELFF
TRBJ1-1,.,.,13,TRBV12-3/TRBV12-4,TGTGCCAGCATCTCACCGGAGGGCACTGAAGCTTTCTTT,CASISPEGTEAFF
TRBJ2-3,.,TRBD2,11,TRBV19,TGTGCCAGTATTAGCGGGGATACGCAGTATTTT,CASISGDTQYF
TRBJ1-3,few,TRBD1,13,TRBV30,TGTGCCTGGAGCAGGGGGTCTGGAAACACCATATATTTT,CAWSRGSGNTIYF
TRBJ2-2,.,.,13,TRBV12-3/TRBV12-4,TGTGCCAGCAGTTCCTTGAACACCGGGGAGCTGTTTTTT,CASSSLNTGELFF
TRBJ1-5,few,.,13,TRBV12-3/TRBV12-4,TGTGCCAGCAGTTTAGCGAAGTTTCAGCCCCAGCATTTT,CASSLAKFQPQHF
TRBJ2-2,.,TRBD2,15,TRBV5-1,TGCGCCAGCAGCTTACTAGCGGTCAACACCGGGGAGCTGTTTTTT,CASSLLAVNTGELFF
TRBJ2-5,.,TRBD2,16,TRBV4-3,TGCGCCAGCAGCCAAGAACCGGGACTAGCTGGAGAGACCCAGTACTTC,CASSQEPGLAGETQYF
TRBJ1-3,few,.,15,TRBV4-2,TGTGCCAGCAGCCAAGACTCGGGCTCTGGAAACACCATATATTTT,CASSQDSGSGNTIYF
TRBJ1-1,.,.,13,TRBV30,TGTGCCTCCGGGACAAGGGCGAACACTGAAGCTTTCTTT,CASGTRANTEAFF
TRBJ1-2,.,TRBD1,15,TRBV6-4,TGTGCCAGCAGTGACGGACCCGGGACAGCCTATGGCTACACCTTC,CASSDGPGTAYGYTF
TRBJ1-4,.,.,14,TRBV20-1,TGCAGTGCTAGTTTACAGGCAGATAATGAAAAACTGTTTTTT,CSASLQADNEKLFF
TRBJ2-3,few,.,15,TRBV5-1,TGCGCCAGCAGCTTGGACCCCCGAGGCGCAGATACGCAGTATTTT,CASSLDPRGADTQYF
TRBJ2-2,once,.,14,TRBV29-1,TGCAGCGTTGAGGACAGTTCGAACACCGGGGAGCTGTTTTTT,CSVEDSSNTGELFF
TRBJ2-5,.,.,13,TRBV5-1,TGCGCCAGCAGCTGGGGTAATCAAGAGACCCAGTACTTC,CASSWGNQETQYF
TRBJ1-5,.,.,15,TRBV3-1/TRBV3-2,TGTGCCAGCAGCCAAGGGGTGACGTCCCATCAGCCCCAGCATTTT,CASSQGVTSHQPQHF
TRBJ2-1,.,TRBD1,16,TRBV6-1,TGTGCCAGCAGTGTCGCGACAGGGGCGCCTTACAATGAGCAGTTCTTC,CASSVATGAPYNEQFF
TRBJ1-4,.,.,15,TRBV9,TGTGCCAGCAGCCCTCGGGCCTCAACTAATGAAAAACTGTTTTTT,CASSPRASTNEKLFF